Listed below are T cell receptor beta chains from one sample, sequenced in a study of neoadjuvant anti-PD-1 for oral cavity cancer. TCRdb keeps only in-frame clones here, not all; method: immunoSEQ multiplex PCR. The table includes approximately 45,000 clones, around 79% detected once. Sequences were derived from PBMCs, sampled after nivolumab (anti-PD-1) treatment. The source of these receptors is a person between 35 and 79 years old with oral cavity squamous cell carcinoma. Both conserved end residues are part of each CDR3. Each record gives: D gene, clone size, V gene, J gene, CDR3 protein, CDR3 DNA. A D gene is named only where the DNA matches it firmly. Only some rows state a clone size, as once, few, many or a class for expanded clones.

TRBD1,.,TRBV27,TRBJ2-2,CASKPDRGQGAWTGELFF,TGTGCCAGCAAACCGGACAGGGGTCAAGGGGCCTGGACCGGGGAGCTGTTTTTT
.,few,TRBV5-6,TRBJ2-7,CASSPEIDRSYEQYF,TGTGCCAGCAGCCCCGAAATTGACAGGTCCTACGAGCAGTACTTC
.,.,TRBV10-2,TRBJ2-7,CASSASYEQYF,TGCGCCAGCAGTGCCAGTTACGAGCAGTACTTC
TRBD2,.,TRBV5-4,TRBJ2-7,CASSTGGEVYEQYF,TGTGCCAGCAGCACCGGGGGGGAGGTCTACGAGCAGTACTTC
.,.,TRBV5-1,TRBJ2-2,CASSRVLTGELFF,TGCGCCAGCTCCAGGGTTTTGACCGGGGAGCTGTTTTTT
.,.,TRBV9,TRBJ2-3,CASSVVGGDGDTQYF,TGTGCCAGCAGCGTAGTAGGGGGGGACGGGGATACGCAGTATTTT
.,.,TRBV6-5,TRBJ2-7,CASSRDRQSSYEQYF,TGTGCCAGCAGTAGAGACAGGCAGAGCTCCTACGAGCAGTACTTC
TRBD2,.,TRBV27,TRBJ2-1,CASIPRASGSQRQLNEQFF,TGTGCCAGCATCCCCAGGGCTAGCGGGAGTCAAAGGCAGTTGAATGAGCAGTTCTTC
.,once,TRBV2,TRBJ2-1,CASRGGRRNEQFF,TGTGCCAGCAGGGGGGGCCGCCGCAATGAGCAGTTCTTC
.,.,TRBV6-1,TRBJ2-5,CASSEGRGIARKETQYF,TGTGCCAGCAGTGAAGGCCGGGGGATAGCAAGGAAAGAGACCCAGTACTTC
.,once,TRBV19,TRBJ1-2,CASSPQSGYGYTF,TGTGCCAGTAGTCCGCAGAGCGGCTATGGCTACACCTTC
.,.,TRBV2,TRBJ2-2,CASSGTTNLPGELFF,TGTGCCAGCAGTGGAACCACTAACCTCCCCGGGGAGCTGTTTTTT
.,.,TRBV18,TRBJ1-1,CASSLTGATEAFF,TGTGCCAGCTCCCTAACGGGTGCGACTGAAGCTTTCTTT
TRBD2,few,TRBV5-1,TRBJ2-1,CASSLVATSGLNEQFF,TGCGCCAGCAGCTTGGTGGCGACTAGCGGTCTCAATGAGCAGTTCTTC
.,.,TRBV6-5,TRBJ1-3,CASSRTAQRNTIYF,TGTGCCAGCAGTCGGACAGCCCAAAGGAACACCATATATTTT
TRBD1,few,TRBV7-8,TRBJ2-2,CASSSGQGGTGELFF,TGTGCCAGCAGCTCGGGACAGGGGGGGACCGGGGAGCTGTTTTTT
.,.,TRBV10-3,TRBJ1-2,CAISERGAHYGYTF,TGTGCCATCAGTGAAAGGGGCGCGCACTATGGCTACACCTTC
TRBD2,once,TRBV5-1,TRBJ2-1,CASSLRQTSGYNEQFF,TGCGCCAGCAGCCTCCGACAGACTAGCGGCTACAATGAGCAGTTCTTC
TRBD2,.,TRBV28,TRBJ2-1,CASRLGTRLAENEQFF,TGTGCCAGCCGTTTGGGGACGAGACTAGCGGAAAATGAGCAGTTCTTC
.,.,TRBV5-1,TRBJ2-5,CASSLGLGGRQETQYF,TGCGCCAGCAGCTTAGGGCTCGGGGGGCGTCAGGAGACCCAGTACTTC
TRBD1,.,TRBV27,TRBJ1-4,CASSLWGTGNEKLFF,TGTGCCAGCAGTTTATGGGGGACAGGGAATGAAAAACTGTTTTTT
.,.,TRBV18,TRBJ1-2,CASSPRADPNYGYTF,TGTGCCAGCTCACCACGGGCAGACCCTAACTATGGCTACACCTTC
.,.,TRBV28,TRBJ2-7,CASSLPYEQYF,TGTGCCAGCAGTTTACCCTACGAGCAGTACTTC
.,.,TRBV19,TRBJ2-5,CASSIDQETQYF,TGTGCCAGTAGTATCGACCAAGAGACCCAGTACTTC
TRBD2,.,TRBV5-1,TRBJ2-3,CASSLAAIAGGPTDTQYF,TGCGCCAGCAGCTTGGCCGCGATAGCGGGAGGGCCCACAGATACGCAGTATTTT
.,.,TRBV19,TRBJ1-1,CASSAWGMNTEAFF,TGTGCCAGTAGCGCCTGGGGGATGAACACTGAAGCTTTCTTT
.,.,TRBV7-7,TRBJ2-2,CASSPLGTGELFF,TGTGCCAGCAGCCCTTTGGGCACCGGGGAGCTGTTTTTT
TRBD1,.,TRBV6-5,TRBJ1-1,CASSYGQGVHSEAFF,TGTGCCAGCAGTTATGGTCAGGGGGTACACTCTGAAGCTTTCTTT
TRBD2,.,TRBV10-1,TRBJ2-1,CASSELRLAGVDNEQFF,TGCGCCAGCAGTGAGCTAAGGCTAGCGGGGGTCGACAATGAGCAGTTCTTC
.,few,TRBV6-6,TRBJ1-5,CASSPISGEQPQHF,TGTGCCAGCAGTCCTATAAGCGGGGAACAGCCCCAGCATTTT
TRBD2,once,TRBV11-2,TRBJ2-1,CASSLGAGAYNEQFF,TGTGCCAGCAGCTTAGGAGCGGGAGCCTACAATGAGCAGTTCTTC
.,.,TRBV6-1,TRBJ2-5,CASRVEGRETQYF,TGTGCCAGCAGGGTCGAGGGTAGGGAGACCCAGTACTTC
.,.,TRBV11-2,TRBJ1-2,CASSEGGYGYTF,TGTGCCAGCAGCGAGGGTGGCTATGGCTACACCTTC
.,.,TRBV14,TRBJ1-2,CASSQKMSYGYTF,TGTGCCAGCAGCCAAAAAATGTCCTATGGCTACACCTTC
.,once,TRBV7-2,TRBJ1-1,CASSLQGNTEAFF,TGTGCCAGCAGCTTACAGGGGAACACTGAAGCTTTCTTT
.,.,TRBV7-9,TRBJ2-4,CASSLAGSKNIQYF,TGTGCCAGCAGCTTAGCGGGGTCCAAAAACATTCAGTACTTC
TRBD2,.,TRBV4-2,TRBJ2-1,CASSQEIAGGGTEQFF,TGTGCCAGCAGCCAGGAGATAGCGGGAGGGGGTACTGAGCAGTTCTTC
.,.,TRBV7-9,TRBJ1-3,CASSFSVNSGNTIYF,TGTGCCAGCAGCTTCTCGGTGAACTCTGGAAACACCATATATTTT
.,.,TRBV6-1,TRBJ1-1,CASSVRPSGDTEAFF,TGTGCCAGCAGCGTGCGCCCCTCCGGGGACACTGAAGCTTTCTTT
.,.,TRBV2,TRBJ2-3,CASTERGIGDTQYF,TGTGCCAGCACTGAACGGGGTATAGGGGATACGCAGTATTTT
.,.,TRBV28,TRBJ2-7,CASSLDPHEQYF,TGTGCCAGCAGTTTAGATCCCCACGAGCAGTACTTC
TRBD1,.,TRBV7-9,TRBJ1-2,CASSLGGQIPNYGYTF,TGTGCCAGCAGCTTAGGGGGACAGATACCTAACTATGGCTACACCTTC
.,.,TRBV6-1,TRBJ1-5,CASSEGQTRQPQHF,TGTGCCAGCAGTGAAGGACAAACGAGGCAGCCCCAGCATTTT
.,.,TRBV11-2,TRBJ2-2,CASSLEGPGELFF,TGTGCCAGCAGCTTAGAAGGTCCCGGGGAGCTGTTTTTT
.,few,TRBV15,TRBJ2-5,CATRTKGYQETQYF,TGTGCCACCAGGACCAAGGGGTACCAAGAGACCCAGTACTTC
TRBD2,.,TRBV15,TRBJ2-7,CATSRARTSGSSYEQYF,TGTGCCACCAGCAGAGCAAGAACTAGCGGCTCCTCCTACGAGCAGTACTTC
TRBD1,once,TRBV19,TRBJ2-5,CASSTQGATVLMDQYF,TGTGCCAGTAGTACCCAGGGGGCTACGGTGTTGATGGACCAGTACTTC
.,few,TRBV5-1,TRBJ2-7,CASSLDSFGPYEQYF,TGCGCCAGCAGCTTGGATTCGTTTGGGCCCTACGAGCAGTACTTC
.,.,TRBV5-6,TRBJ1-2,CASSLFRGGYTF,TGTGCCAGCAGCCTCTTTCGGGGAGGCTACACCTTC
TRBD2,.,TRBV27,TRBJ2-7,CASSPSPSGRDEQYF,TGTGCCAGCAGTCCCTCCCCTAGCGGGAGGGACGAGCAGTACTTC
TRBD1,.,TRBV7-9,TRBJ1-1,CASSLPGQGTEAFF,TGTGCCAGCAGCCTACCGGGACAGGGGACTGAAGCTTTCTTT
TRBD2,few,TRBV5-1,TRBJ2-1,CASRAGGVADEQFF,TGCGCCAGCAGGGCGGGAGGGGTCGCCGATGAGCAGTTCTTC
.,.,TRBV5-6,TRBJ1-2,CASSLDGIANYGYTF,TGTGCCAGCAGCTTAGACGGAATCGCTAACTATGGCTACACCTTC
TRBD1,few,TRBV13,TRBJ1-2,CASSQNRGPSRGYTF,TGTGCCAGCAGCCAGAACAGGGGGCCTTCTCGCGGCTACACCTTC
.,.,TRBV7-3,TRBJ1-1,CASSLVPLNTEAFF,TGTGCCAGCAGCTTGGTTCCATTGAACACTGAAGCTTTCTTT
.,.,TRBV2,TRBJ1-4,CASTKTGLGTNEKLFF,TGTGCCAGCACCAAAACAGGGCTTGGGACTAATGAAAAACTGTTTTTT
.,.,TRBV29-1,TRBJ2-7,CSVVLSRGSSEQYF,TGCAGCGTTGTTCTTTCCAGGGGCTCTAGCGAGCAGTACTTC
.,once,TRBV21-1,TRBJ1-1,CASGLDRGRNTEAFF,TGTGCCAGCGGCCTCGACAGGGGCCGAAACACTGAAGCTTTCTTT
.,few,TRBV30,TRBJ2-7,CAWSEQGYEQYF,TGTGCCTGGAGCGAACAGGGATACGAGCAGTACTTC